The 29 T cell receptor beta chains reported below all come from one sample, sequenced in a study of T cell repertoires in cytomegalovirus infection. MiXCR was run by TCRdb on the reads, yielding one entry per CDR3 protein. The table has approximately 730,000 distinct CDR3 sequences, around 29% seen once. These TCRs are of unknown antigen specificity. Sequencing was performed on cultured CD8+ T cells from PBMCs, taken from culture after CMV antigen stimulation. The receptors stem from a human donor in good health (CMV status not recorded). Some clones in this sample may be carry-over from other donors' samples.

This clonotype was picked up many times. V is TRBV11-2 and J is TRBJ2-3, with TRBD2 identical over 11 bases. Germline V gene sequence: CDR1 SGHAT, CDR2 FQNNGV. This CDR3 spans 18 amino acids. J lost 2 bases, V lost 7 bases, and 14 bases had no gene match. The CDR3: CASTIRASGGPVTDTQYF. The CDR3 nucleotides are TGTGCCAGCACCATCCGGGCTAGCGGGGGGCCCGTCACAGATACGCAGTATTTT.

On this clonotype: A read error may explain this, as a much larger clone is one base away. The conserved final phenylalanine or tryptophan is absent from the CDR3, which likely points to a read error. The chain combines TRBV7-2 with TRBJ2-1; 7 bases align to TRBD1. The CDR3 has 15 residues. Trimming at V came to 5 bases and at J to 7 bases, leaving 11 bases not matched to a gene. Germline V lookup: CDR1 SGHTA, CDR2 FQGNSA. The CDR3 loop reads CASSLWTGSVNEQFL. The CDR3 nucleotides are TGTGCCAGCAGCCTATGGACAGGTTCGGTAAATGAGCAGTTCTTA.

This clonotype has more than one count but fewer than ten. The V and J genes are TRBV28 and TRBJ1-1; D perhaps matches TRBD1 (5 bases). V shed 1 base and J shed 0 bases, with 15 bases lying between them. The CDR3 spans 17 residues. Germline lookup yields CDR1 MDHEN and CDR2 SYDVKM. The CDR3 nucleotides read TGTGCCAGCAGTTTATATGAGGGGCCCGACATGAACACTGAAGCTTTCTTT. This sequence encodes CASSLYEGPDMNTEAFF.

The chain links TRBV9 to TRBJ2-3; D is perhaps TRBD2 (6 bases). The germline CDR1 and CDR2 sequences are SGDLS and YYNGEE. The ends were cut back, 0 bases at V and 1 base at J, with 12 bases in the middle. CDR3 length: 16 residues. The CDR3 protein is CASSVARRGGTDTQYF. CDR3 DNA: TGTGCCAGCAGCGTAGCTCGGCGGGGAGGCACAGATACGCAGTATTTT.

In its sample, this clonotype was seen a few times. The J gene is TRBJ2-1, the V gene TRBV6-2 or TRBV6-3; 8 nucleotides match TRBD2. Per the germline V gene, CDR1 is MNHEY and CDR2 is SVGEGT. With V trimmed by 6 bases and J by 1 base, 11 bases remained unmatched. CDR3 length: 17 amino acids. The chain's CDR3 is CASSLSEIAGSYNEQFF. The CDR3 nucleotides read TGTGCCAGCAGCCTCTCCGAGATAGCGGGGTCCTACAATGAGCAGTTCTTC.

The chain uses TRBV7-8 and TRBJ1-5, with 7 bases fitting TRBD1. Germline CDR1 is SGHVS and CDR2 is FQNEAQ. There are 13 residues in the CDR3. Trimming at V came to 8 bases and at J to 7 bases, leaving 8 bases not matched to a gene. CDR3 in DNA: TGTGCCAGCTCGGAAGGGGGCAGGCAGCCCCAGCATTTT. This encodes CASSEGGRQPQHF. Variable domain in full (rest from reference TRBV7-8 and TRBJ1-5): GAGVSQSPRYKVAKRGQDVALRCDPISGHVSLFWYQQALGQGPEFLTYFQNEAQLDKSGLPSDRFFAERPEGSVSTLKIQRTQQEDSAVYLCASSEGGRQPQHFGDGTRLSIL.

This chain connects TRBV20-1 to TRBJ2-3; D gene ambiguous. The germline V gene has CDR1 DFQATT and CDR2 SNEGSKA (reference sequence). The V gene lost 0 bases and the J gene lost 2 bases, with 6 bases spanning the gap. The CDR3 loop spans 13 amino acids. Here the CDR3 reads CSARDRLTDTQYF. DNA for the CDR3: TGCAGTGCTAGAGATCGACTCACAGATACGCAGTATTTT.

V is TRBV27 and J is TRBJ2-3, with D possibly being TRBD1 (6 bases). CDR3 length equals 15 residues. V was cut by 5 bases and J by 3 bases, with 15 bases left in between. Germline-derived CDR1 and CDR2 are MNHEY and SMNVEV (reference sequence). The CDR3 DNA reads as TGTGCCAGCAGTCCCTCGGGACACGGGACAGATACGCAGTATTTT. Amino acid sequence: CASSPSGHGTDTQYF.

This sequence joins TRBV7-9 and TRBJ2-2; 8 bases match TRBD1. From germline, CDR1 is SEHNR and CDR2 FQNEAQ (reference sequence). J gave up 4 bases and V 5 bases, and 6 bases lay outside the gene matches. The CDR3 has 15 amino acids. The CDR3 bases are TGTGCCAGCAGCAACCGGGACAGGAGCACCGGGGAGCTGTTTTTT. Translation: CASSNRDRSTGELFF.

In its sample, this clonotype was seen many times. The genes are TRBV12-3 or TRBV12-4 and TRBJ1-2; maybe TRBD1 (5 bases). V was trimmed by 5 bases and J by 5 bases, leaving 12 bases between them. CDR3 length: 13 residues. CDR3 region: CASSMGRIYGYTF. In DNA, the CDR3 is TGTGCCAGCAGTATGGGACGGATATATGGCTACACCTTC.

The V and J genes are TRBV6-6 and TRBJ2-1; 9 bases are a match to TRBD1. The CDR3 runs to 16 residues. CDR1 MNHNY and CDR2 SVGAGI come from the germline V gene (reference sequence). V trimming: 2 bases; J trimming: 10 bases; junction bases outside the gene matches: 12. CDR3 in amino acids: CASSYPQGAHPQEQFF. CDR3 sequence (DNA): TGTGCCAGCAGTTACCCACAGGGGGCCCATCCCCAGGAGCAGTTCTTC.

This clonotype was counted ten times or more. The V and J genes are TRBV7-8 and TRBJ2-5; D might be TRBD2 (6 bases). The CDR3 extends over 16 amino acids. Trimming left V 2 bases short and J 3 bases short, with 16 bases between. Germline V lookup: CDR1 SGHVS, CDR2 FQNEAQ. Here the CDR3 reads CASSLIAEGTKETQYF. CDR3 sequence (DNA): TGTGCCAGCAGCTTAATAGCGGAGGGGACCAAAGAGACCCAGTACTTC.

The V and J genes are TRBV28 and TRBJ2-5, with 10 bases aligning to TRBD1. Trimming removed 4 bases from V and 9 bases from J; junction bases left unmatched: 11. CDR1 is MDHEN and CDR2 is SYDVKM in the germline V gene. The CDR3 length is 15 residues. The CDR3 coding sequence is TGTGCCAGCAGTTCGGACAGGGGGGATCTAGTGGCCCAGTACTTC. This encodes CASSSDRGDLVAQYF.

This clonotype was observed a handful of times. The chain uses TRBV7-9 and TRBJ1-1, with no clear D. This CDR3 spans 15 amino acids. CDR1 SEHNR and CDR2 FQNEAQ come from the germline V gene (reference sequence). Trimming removed 7 bases from V and 3 bases from J, with 18 bases in between. In nucleotides, the CDR3 is TGTGCCAGCACCCTAGGTGGCAGGATCTACACTGAAGCTTTCTTT. This sequence encodes CASTLGGRIYTEAFF.

V and J are TRBV6-5 and TRBJ1-1; D is unresolved. V gave up 0 bases and J gave up 5 bases, with 10 bases separating them. The CDR3 loop spans 14 amino acids. CDR1 and CDR2 from the germline V gene are MNHEY and SVGAGI. The CDR3, as DNA: TGTGCCAGCAGTTACTCATCGGGTCAGACTGAAGCTTTCTTT. Translating it yields CASSYSSGQTEAFF.

This clonotype was counted at least ten times. V is TRBV9 and J is TRBJ1-6; D perhaps matches TRBD1 (5 bases). The CDR3 consists of 17 residues. Trimming shortened V by 3 bases and J by 0 bases, and 13 bases separated the two germline ends. Germline assignment: CDR1 SGDLS and CDR2 YYNGEE. The CDR3 nucleotides read TGTGCCAGCAGCGCGGGGACCTCTTTCTCCTATAATTCACCCCTCCACTTT. It yields the protein CASSAGTSFSYNSPLHF.

The V and J genes are TRBV27 and TRBJ1-6; 9 nucleotides agree with TRBD1. This CDR3 has 15 amino acids. V lost 9 bases to trimming and J lost 4 bases; unmatched junction nucleotides: 7. Germline-derived CDR1 and CDR2 are MNHEY and SMNVEV (reference sequence). Here the CDR3 DNA reads TGTGCCAGTACGACAGGGGGTGCTTATAATTCACCCCTCCACTTT. Amino acids: CASTTGGAYNSPLHF.

The V gene is TRBV7-9, the J gene TRBJ2-1; D uncertain. Germline V gene lookup returns CDR1 SEHNR and CDR2 FQNEAQ (reference sequence). CDR3 length: 13 residues. Trimming took 3 bases from V and 7 from J, leaving 10 bases between them. CDR3: CASSFEQFNEQFF. In DNA form, the CDR3 reads TGTGCCAGCAGCTTTGAACAGTTTAATGAGCAGTTCTTC.

This clonotype was seen ten or more times. This sequence joins TRBV12-3 or TRBV12-4 and TRBJ2-5, with D unclear. V lost 2 bases to trimming and J lost 5 bases, with 9 bases between them. This CDR3 has 13 amino acids. Here the CDR3 reads CASSLFALETQYF. DNA for the CDR3: TGTGCCAGCAGTTTATTTGCCCTTGAGACCCAGTACTTC.

In this sample, this clonotype turned up a few times. This sequence joins TRBV7-9 and TRBJ2-7; no clear D. V dropped 1 base and J dropped 2 bases, with 15 bases sitting between them. This CDR3 has 16 amino acids. Germline V lookup: CDR1 SEHNR, CDR2 FQNEAQ (reference sequence). DNA of the CDR3: TGTGCCAGCAGCTTAGTCCATGACCTAACCACCTACGAGCAGTACTTC. Translation gives CASSLVHDLTTYEQYF.

Note on this clonotype: At one end, the junction sequence differs from germline, possibly due to a read error. The chain uses TRBV7-2 and TRBJ2-5; D is perhaps TRBD1 or TRBD2 (6 bases each). The germline V gene has CDR1 SGHTA and CDR2 FQGNSA. The CDR3 extends over 16 amino acids. CDR3 residues: CASSSSGAGLEENQYF. CDR3 bases: TGTGCCAGCAGCTCCTCGGGGGCTGGATTAGAAGAGAACCAGTACTTC.

This clonotype was seen ten or more times. CDR3 protein: CASSLPGWEKLFF. The CDR3 DNA reads TGTGCCAGCAGCTTACCAGGATGGGAAAAACTGTTTTTT. This rearrangement joins TRBV7-6 to TRBJ1-4, with unresolved D. The V gene lost 2 bases and the J gene lost 8 bases, with 9 bases spanning the gap. CDR1 and CDR2 from the germline V gene are SGHVS and FNYEAQ. The CDR3 runs to 13 residues.

This clonotype has just one count. This chain joins TRBV27 and TRBJ1-1, with D possibly being TRBD1 (5 bases). The CDR3 has 15 residues. The V end was cut by 2 bases, the J end by 5 bases, with 15 bases between. Germline loops: CDR1 MNHEY, CDR2 SMNVEV (reference sequence). The CDR3 nucleotides read TGTGCCAGCAGTTTAGTTTGGGGGATGAGGACTGAAGCTTTCTTT. It codes for CASSLVWGMRTEAFF.

This rearrangement joins TRBV12-3 or TRBV12-4 to TRBJ2-3; TRBD2 matches 8 bases. The CDR3 has 15 amino acids. V dropped 3 bases and J dropped 5; count of bases not matched to a gene: 7. Written as DNA, the CDR3 is TGTGCCAGCAGTTTGGTGGCGGGGGGTCGAGATACGCAGTATTTT. Translating gives CASSLVAGGRDTQYF.

This chain uses TRBV11-3 with TRBJ2-3, with D possibly matching TRBD2 (7 bases). CDR1 and CDR2 (germline): SGHNT, YENEEA. The V end lost 3 bases, the J end lost 1 base, and 17 bases lay between the germline ends. CDR3 length: 17 amino acids. The CDR3 is CASSLRQVAGGTDTQYF. CDR3 sequence (DNA): TGTGCCAGCAGCTTGCGACAGGTTGCGGGGGGCACAGATACGCAGTATTTT.

The chain combines TRBV7-6 with TRBJ1-5; 8 bases align to TRBD1. Germline V gives CDR1 SGHVS, CDR2 FNYEAQ. With V trimmed by 4 bases and J by 0 bases, 5 bases remained unmatched. The CDR3 is made up of 16 amino acids. CDR3 loop: CASSSGTGFSNQPQHF. The CDR3 DNA follows: TGTGCCAGCAGCTCCGGGACAGGTTTTAGCAATCAGCCCCAGCATTTT.

This chain connects TRBV7-9 to TRBJ2-3; the D call may be TRBD1 or TRBD2 (5 bases each). The CDR3 is made up of 17 amino acids. CDR1 is SEHNR, CDR2 FQNEAQ, per germline (reference sequence). Trimming left V 3 bases short and J 2 bases short, with 18 bases between. The CDR3 nucleotides are TGTGCCAGCAGCTTTGTTTTGAGGGCAGGGCTCACAGATACGCAGTATTTT. The encoded protein is CASSFVLRAGLTDTQYF.

The table lists this clonotype with a few counts. The genes are TRBV20-1 and TRBJ1-2; D ambiguous. The CDR3 loop spans 13 amino acids. Germline assignment: CDR1 DFQATT and CDR2 SNEGSKA (reference sequence). Trimming removed 5 bases at V and 8 bases at J, with 18 bases between. The CDR3 DNA reads as TGCAGTGCTCCGGCCGCTGTCGGGCCCGGCTACACCTTC. This encodes CSAPAAVGPGYTF.

This chain links TRBV7-9 with TRBJ1-1; D is uncertain. The ends were cut back, 3 bases at V and 6 bases at J, with 5 bases in the middle. The germline V gene encodes CDR1 SEHNR and CDR2 FQNEAQ (reference sequence). The CDR3 spans 11 residues. Here the CDR3 reads CASSFKPEAFF. Written as DNA, the CDR3 is TGTGCCAGCAGCTTTAAGCCTGAAGCTTTCTTT. Full variable domain (missing parts from reference TRBV7-9 and TRBJ1-1): DTGVSQNPRHKITKRGQNVTFRCDPISEHNRLYWYRQTLGQGPEFLTYFQNEAQLEKSRLLSDRFSAERPKGSFSTLEIQRTEQGDSAMYLCASSFKPEAFFGQGTRLTVV.